Presented here are 32 T cell receptor beta chains from one specimen sequenced in a study of metastatic and nonmetastatic thyroid tumors. Among the patients, none had received any treatment before thyroid surgery. TCRdb re-called the PCR reads through MiXCR. Here the sample spans 15,000 to 20,000 clones, approximately 31% being singletons. Specimen: tumor tissue. These receptors all come from a male donor with papillary thyroid cancer or a benign thyroid nodule (not recorded which). Some clones in this sample may be carry-over from other donors' samples.

This clone was detected many times. V usage is TRBV20-1 and J usage is TRBJ2-4; D is perhaps TRBD2 (6 bases). There are 18 residues in the CDR3. CDR1 is DFQATT and CDR2 is SNEGSKA in the germline V gene (reference sequence). V was shortened by 0 bases and J by 1 base, with 19 bases between the two germline ends. This chain's CDR3 is CSARDRDAAGRAKNIQYF. As DNA, the CDR3 is TGCAGTGCTAGAGATAGAGATGCCGCAGGGAGGGCCAAAAACATTCAGTACTTC.

This clone counts as medium-sized. The chain has TRBV19 and TRBJ2-2; 7 nucleotides agree with TRBD1. This CDR3 has 16 amino acids. Germline-derived CDR1 and CDR2 are LNHDA and SQIVND (reference sequence). V gave up 4 bases and J gave up 1 base; unmatched junction bases: 6. CDR3 sequence reads: CASSRDSRMNTGELFF. CDR3 nucleotides: TGTGCCAGTAGTAGGGACAGTAGGATGAACACCGGGGAGCTGTTTTTT.

The J gene is TRBJ2-3, the V gene TRBV5-1, with D maybe TRBD1 (5 bases). The CDR3 sequence is 16 residues long. Germline CDR1 SGHRS, CDR2 YFSETQ. Trimming took 0 bases from V and 1 from J, leaving 12 bases between them. The CDR3 sequence is CASSLEQVSRTDTQYF. In nucleotides, the CDR3 is TGCGCCAGCAGCTTGGAACAGGTATCTCGCACAGATACGCAGTATTTT.

Sample share makes this clone medium-sized. This sequence joins TRBV9 and TRBJ1-5; no firm D call. The CDR3 runs 14 residues. Germline V gives CDR1 SGDLS, CDR2 YYNGEE. Deletions cut 0 bases from V and 5 bases from J, with 9 bases between. The CDR3 nucleotides read TGTGCCAGCAGCGTAGACGGGGAGCATCAGCCCCAGCATTTT. Residues: CASSVDGEHQPQHF. The complete variable domain, with remaining parts taken from reference TRBV9 and TRBJ1-5, reads DSGVTQTPKHLITATGQRVTLRCSPRSGDLSVYWYQQSLDQGLQFLIQYYNGEERAKGNILERFSAQQFPDLHSELNLSSLELGDSALYFCASSVDGEHQPQHFGDGTRLSIL.

By sample share, this clone is medium-sized (0.01 to 0.1%). The V call is TRBV24-1, the J call TRBJ1-2; D possibly corresponds to TRBD1 (5 bases). The CDR3 totals 17 residues. Trimming removed 8 bases at V and 4 bases at J, with 25 bases between. Germline V gene sequence: CDR1 KGHDR, CDR2 SFDVKD. Written as DNA, the CDR3 is TGTGCCACCAAGCGAGGATTCCAGGCAGGGAAGCTCTATGGCTACACCTTC. Residues: CATKRGFQAGKLYGYTF.

The V gene is TRBV12-3 or TRBV12-4, the J gene TRBJ2-3, with D perhaps matching TRBD2 (5 bases). Deletions cut 4 bases from V and 4 bases from J, with 15 bases between. The CDR3 has 15 amino acids. The CDR3 protein is CASSSGSVVPDTQYF. CDR3 bases: TGTGCCAGCAGTTCGGGTAGCGTTGTCCCAGATACGCAGTATTTT.

The chain has TRBV3-1 and TRBJ2-1; 8 positions match TRBD2. Germline V lookup: CDR1 LGHDT, CDR2 YNNKEL (reference sequence). This CDR3 contains 15 residues. Trimming at V came to 4 bases and at J to 4 bases, leaving 6 bases not matched to a gene. CDR3 nucleotide sequence: TGTGCCAGCAGCCCCCCGGGACTAGTGTACAATGAGCAGTTCTTC. Encoded protein: CASSPPGLVYNEQFF.

This clone was seen more than once but under ten times. The chain is built from TRBV12-3 or TRBV12-4 and TRBJ2-7, with TRBD1 matching over 8 bases. The V gene end was trimmed by 6 bases and the J gene end by 6 bases; junction bases not matched to a gene: 4. The CDR3 consists of 12 residues. As DNA, the CDR3 is TGTGCCAGCAGCAACACAGGGGGCGAGCAGTACTTC. Translation gives CASSNTGGEQYF.

By proportion, this clone is medium-sized. Other DNA sequences of this sample code for an identical CDR3. The CDR3: CASSDGGSSGANVLTF. In nucleotides, the CDR3 is TGTGCCAGCAGTGACGGGGGTAGCTCTGGGGCCAACGTCCTGACTTTC. The chain couples TRBV6-4 to TRBJ2-6; the D gene could be TRBD1 or TRBD2 (5 bases each). Germline V gene sequence: CDR1 MRHNA, CDR2 SNTAGT. V was pared by 2 bases and J by 0 bases, with 8 bases between. The CDR3 length is 16 residues.

Sample share makes this clone medium-sized. The V gene is TRBV9, the J gene TRBJ2-7; 7 bases align to TRBD1. CDR3 length: 16 residues. Germline loops: CDR1 SGDLS, CDR2 YYNGEE. Trimming at V came to 1 base and at J to 3 bases, leaving 10 bases not matched to a gene. CDR3 loop: CASSVSIGQDGYEQYF. The CDR3 DNA is TGTGCCAGCAGCGTATCGATAGGACAGGACGGCTACGAGCAGTACTTC.

This chain uses TRBV18 with TRBJ1-5, with TRBD1 as a possible D gene (5 bases). Trimming shortened V by 3 bases and J by 5 bases, and 8 bases separated the two germline ends. The CDR3 is 13 amino acids. The germline V gene encodes CDR1 KGHSH and CDR2 LQKENI. CDR3 in amino acids: CASSPGGDQPQHF. As DNA, the CDR3 is TGTGCCAGCTCACCTGGAGGGGATCAGCCCCAGCATTTT.

This clone is medium-sized by share. The chain has TRBV12-3 or TRBV12-4 and TRBJ1-5; 10 bases are a match to TRBD1. The CDR3 runs to 17 residues. After removal of 5 bases from V and 0 bases from J, the junction contained 7 bases not matched to a gene. The CDR3 sequence is CASSARTGGDSNQPQHF. DNA of the CDR3: TGTGCCAGCAGTGCCCGGACAGGGGGAGATAGCAATCAGCCCCAGCATTTT.

This clone was counted at least ten times. The V gene is TRBV5-4, the J gene TRBJ1-6; D unclear. This CDR3 comprises 17 residues. Trimming took 0 bases from V and 0 from J, leaving 10 bases between them. The V gene's germline CDR1 is SGHNT and CDR2 YYREEE (reference sequence). The CDR3 DNA reads as TGTGCCAGCAGCTTGGACGGGTCGAGCTCCTATAATTCACCCCTCCACTTT. This encodes CASSLDGSSSYNSPLHF.

The rearrangement joins TRBV6-4 to TRBJ2-5, with 12 bases identical to TRBD2. The germline CDR1 and CDR2 sequences are MRHNA and SNTAGT. This CDR3 contains 16 residues. J lost 4 bases, V lost 0 bases, and 3 bases had no gene match. CDR3 in amino acids: CASSDSTSGRLETQYF. CDR3 bases: TGTGCCAGCAGTGACTCGACTAGCGGGAGACTAGAGACCCAGTACTTC.

The chain combines TRBV5-1 with TRBJ2-5, with 11 bases matching TRBD2. The CDR3 length is 16 residues. V shed 4 bases and J 5 bases; nucleotides not matched to a gene: 10. Germline loops: CDR1 SGHRS, CDR2 YFSETQ. The CDR3 DNA is TGCGCCAGCAGCCAGACTAGCGGGAATGTTAGGGAGACCCAGTACTTC. Amino acids: CASSQTSGNVRETQYF.

This clone showed up just once. V gene TRBV11-2 combines with J gene TRBJ2-2, with a possible D match to TRBD2 (5 bases). Germline V gene lookup returns CDR1 SGHAT and CDR2 FQNNGV. The CDR3 is made up of 14 amino acids. Between the trimmed V and J ends, which lost 5 bases and 3 bases, there was a span of 10 bases. CDR3 sequence reads: CASSRGLDTGELFF. For the CDR3, the DNA is TGTGCCAGCAGCCGGGGTTTGGACACCGGGGAGCTGTTTTTT.

J is TRBJ2-7 and V is TRBV20-1; 7 bases align to TRBD2. V was pared by 0 bases and J by 6 bases, with 8 bases of the junction left unmatched. This CDR3 has 14 amino acids. The germline CDR1 and CDR2 sequences are DFQATT and SNEGSKA (reference sequence). The CDR3 loop is CSARDRGEAGEQYF. Here the CDR3 DNA reads TGCAGTGCTAGAGATCGGGGGGAAGCGGGCGAGCAGTACTTC.

The chain combines TRBV5-1 with TRBJ2-7; a possible D gene is TRBD1 (6 bases). This CDR3 comprises 14 residues. V was trimmed by 3 bases and J by 2 bases, leaving 12 bases between them. Germline loops: CDR1 SGHRS, CDR2 YFSETQ. The CDR3 DNA is TGCGCCAGCAGCTCAAGGACAGATACCTACGAGCAGTACTTC. Its protein is CASSSRTDTYEQYF.

V and J are TRBV20-1 and TRBJ2-7; a weak D match, TRBD2 (6 bases). This CDR3 comprises 13 residues. Germline V gene lookup returns CDR1 DFQATT and CDR2 SNEGSKA (reference sequence). V shed 6 bases and J shed 3 bases, with 15 bases lying between them. The CDR3 bases are TGCAGTGCCCCCGTGGGGGGAGTCTACGAGCAGTACTTC. This encodes CSAPVGGVYEQYF.

In regard to this clone: This is likely a read error, given that the CDR3 carries no conserved phenylalanine or tryptophan at its end. The J gene is TRBJ2-2, the V gene TRBV6-1, with 7 positions matching TRBD1. The DNA matches TRBJ2-3 better at its end, which makes the J call doubtful. Germline assignment: CDR1 MNHNS and CDR2 SASEGT. This CDR3 spans 14 amino acids. The CDR3 region is CASSGTGDTGEQYI. The CDR3 region has the DNA TGTGCCAGCAGTGGTACAGGGGACACCGGTGAGCAGTATATT.

In regard to this clone: Sequence at one end of the junction differs from germline and may be a read error. The chain carries TRBV7-3 and TRBJ2-5; the D call may be TRBD1 or TRBD2 (5 bases each). CDR3 size: 15 residues. Germline loops: CDR1 SGHTA, CDR2 FQGTGA. The CDR3 spells CASSLEGRSSETQYF. The CDR3, as DNA: TGTGCTAGCAGCTTAGAGGGACGGTCCTCGGAGACCCAGTACTTC.

The CDR3 loop reads CASSLGGISYEQYF. CDR3 bases: TGTGCCAGCAGCTTAGGGGGGATCTCCTACGAGCAGTACTTC. The V call is TRBV7-2, the J call TRBJ2-7; D may be TRBD1 or TRBD2 (5 bases each). In germline, CDR1 is SGHTA, CDR2 FQGNSA. The length of the CDR3 is 14 residues. Trimming cost V 1 base and J 0 bases, with 7 bases left between them.

This sequence joins TRBV11-2 and TRBJ2-1; no reliable D call. CDR3 length equals 14 residues. Trimming stripped 0 bases from V and 3 bases from J, with 6 bases between. Germline CDR1 is SGHAT and CDR2 is FQNNGV. The DNA for the CDR3 is TGTGCCAGCAGCTTAGATCCAGGCTACAATGAGCAGTTCTTC. Translated, it gives CASSLDPGYNEQFF.

This clone was counted between two and nine times. The rearrangement joins TRBV7-3 to TRBJ2-7; 7 nucleotides align to TRBD1. Per germline, CDR1 SGHTA and CDR2 FQGTGA. The V and J ends lost 1 base and 0 bases, in that order; junction bases with no gene match: 0. The CDR3 length is 14 residues. The CDR3 region is CASSLRDSSYEQYF. The CDR3 coding sequence is TGTGCCAGCAGCTTAAGGGACAGCTCCTACGAGCAGTACTTC.

This chain links TRBV28 with TRBJ1-2; no clear D gene. CDR3 length: 11 amino acids. The germline V gene has CDR1 MDHEN and CDR2 SYDVKM. V lost 2 bases, J lost 5 bases, and 3 bases lay in between. Written as DNA, the CDR3 is TGTGCCAGCAGTTTAGAGTATGGCTACACCTTC. This gives the protein CASSLEYGYTF.

In its sample, this clone was seen once. The CDR3 sequence is CAPKGFNQPQHF. As DNA, the CDR3 is TGTGCCCCCAAAGGGTTTAACCAGCCCCAGCATTTT. V is TRBV6-2 or TRBV6-3 and J is TRBJ1-5; no firm D call. The V and J ends lost 11 bases and 7 bases respectively, with 15 bases between them. This CDR3 is built from 12 residues. The germline gives CDR1 MNHEY, CDR2 SVGEGT.

The chain links TRBV5-1 to TRBJ2-5, with 10 positions matching TRBD2. Trimming cost V 4 bases and J 4 bases; bases outside gene matches: 10. Germline values: CDR1 SGHRS, CDR2 YFSETQ. The CDR3 runs to 16 residues. CDR3: CASSEGAGGPRETQYF. The CDR3, as DNA: TGCGCCAGCAGCGAAGGAGCGGGAGGGCCCAGAGAGACCCAGTACTTC.

This clone is judged medium-sized. The V gene is TRBV6-1, the J gene TRBJ2-5, with TRBD1 matching over 11 bases. The CDR3 spans 14 residues. With 6 bases clipped from V and 4 bases from J, the junction kept 4 bases outside the gene matches. Germline V gives CDR1 MNHNS, CDR2 SASEGT. This chain's CDR3 is CASSLDRGRETQYF. The CDR3 DNA is TGTGCCAGCAGCTTGGACAGGGGGCGAGAGACCCAGTACTTC.

Only a few counts were recorded for this clone. V gene TRBV6-2 or TRBV6-3 combines with J gene TRBJ2-7, with 7 bases fitting TRBD1. The CDR3 has 17 amino acids. V shed 0 bases and J 3 bases; nucleotides not matched to a gene: 11. The germline V gene has CDR1 MNHEY and CDR2 SVGEGT. CDR3 sequence (DNA): TGTGCCAGCAGTTACTCGAAGGGAACCGGGACAGACTACGAGCAGTACTTC. Translated: CASSYSKGTGTDYEQYF.

In its sample, this clone ranks as medium-sized. The chain combines TRBV4-2 with TRBJ2-7, with D perhaps TRBD2 (6 bases). Germline assignment: CDR1 LGHNA and CDR2 YNFKEQ. The CDR3 sequence is 15 residues long. V gave up 0 bases and J gave up 0 bases, with 9 bases separating them. The CDR3 sequence is CASSQDPGSSYEQYF. CDR3 nucleotide sequence: TGTGCCAGCAGCCAAGATCCCGGGAGCTCCTACGAGCAGTACTTC.

CDR3 nucleotide sequence: TGCAGTGCTACCGTGTTCGGGAGGGCCGATGCTACGACGCAGTATTTT. This translates into CSATVFGRADATTQYF. V and J are TRBV20-1 and TRBJ2-3; 8 nucleotides match TRBD2. CDR1 DFQATT and CDR2 SNEGSKA come from the germline V gene (reference sequence). CDR3 length: 16 amino acids. With V trimmed by 4 bases and J by 9 bases, 18 bases remained unmatched.

This clone was counted between two and nine times. The V call is TRBV19, the J call TRBJ2-7; the D gene is possibly TRBD2 (7 bases). This CDR3 is 15 amino acids long. Trimming cost V 4 bases and J 0 bases, with 13 bases left between them. The germline V gene has CDR1 LNHDA and CDR2 SQIVND (reference sequence). The CDR3 nucleotides are TGTGCCAGTAGTAAAGGGGGGGTCAGCTCCTACGAGCAGTACTTC. It specifies CASSKGGVSSYEQYF. The full variable domain, rest sourced from reference TRBV19 and TRBJ2-7, is DGGITQSPKYLFRKEGQNVTLSCEQNLNHDAMYWYRQDPGQGLRLIYYSQIVNDFQKGDIAEGYSVSREKKESFPLTVTSAQKNPTAFYLCASSKGGVSSYEQYFGPGTRLTVT.